This T cell receptor (beta chain) was sequenced for a study of graft-versus-host responses after intestinal transplantation. About this clone: Its cognate antigen is unknown.

Germline-derived CDR1 and CDR2 are SEHNR and FQNEAQ (reference sequence). V shed 4 bases and J 2 bases; nucleotides not matched to a gene: 3. The CDR3 consists of 15 residues. Sequencing was performed with immunoSEQ multiplex PCR; in TCRdb, only in-frame clones are kept and a portion is missing. Of nearly 95,000 clones detected, approximately 94% appear once; the ten largest clones hold 1.5% to 2.5%. The chain recombines TRBV7-9 with TRBJ1-2; 11 nucleotides agree with TRBD1. Source: unstimulated CD8+ T cells sorted from spleen or lymph node cells, taken before intestinal transplant. The clonotype was recovered from a human donor who received an intestinal transplant. The CDR3 bases are TGTGCCAGCAGCTCGGGGGACAGGGGGAACTATGGCTACACCTTC. This codes for CASSSGDRGNYGYTF.